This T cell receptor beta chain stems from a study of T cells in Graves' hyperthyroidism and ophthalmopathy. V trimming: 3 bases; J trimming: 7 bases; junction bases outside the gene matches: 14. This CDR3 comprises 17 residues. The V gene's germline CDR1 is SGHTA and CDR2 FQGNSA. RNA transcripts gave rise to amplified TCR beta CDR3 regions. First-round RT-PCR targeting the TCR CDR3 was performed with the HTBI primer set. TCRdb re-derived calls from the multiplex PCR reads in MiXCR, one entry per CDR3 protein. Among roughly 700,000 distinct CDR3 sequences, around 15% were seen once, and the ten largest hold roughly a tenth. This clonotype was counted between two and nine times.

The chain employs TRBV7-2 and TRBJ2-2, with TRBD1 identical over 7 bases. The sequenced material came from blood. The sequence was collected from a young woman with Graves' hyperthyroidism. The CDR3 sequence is CASSFYRLDRVNGELFF. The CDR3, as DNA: TGTGCCAGCAGCTTCTACCGACTCGACAGGGTCAACGGGGAGCTGTTTTTT.